Each of the 27 T cell receptor beta chains below was sequenced from the same sample in a study of identical twins. MiXCR, applied by TCRdb to the 5' RACE reads, yields one record per CDR3 protein. In the table there are about 890,000 distinct CDR3 sequences, roughly an eighth of which are singletons. The same sample was also studied in work on yellow fever vaccine responses in identical twins.

The sequenced material came from PBMCs. These receptors all come from a woman aged 18-35 years in good health.

The rearrangement uses TRBV24-1 and TRBJ2-1; no definite D call. CDR1 is KGHDR, CDR2 SFDVKD, per germline. The CDR3 has 13 amino acids. V was trimmed by 1 base and J by 8 bases, leaving 8 bases between them. The CDR3 protein is CATSDLFLHEQFF. As DNA, the CDR3 is TGTGCCACCAGTGATTTATTCCTCCATGAGCAGTTCTTC.

The chain couples TRBV27 to TRBJ2-3, with TRBD2 matching 10 bases. CDR3 length equals 16 residues. Germline-derived CDR1 and CDR2 are MNHEY and SMNVEV (reference sequence). The junction had 4 bases not matched to a gene; V was cut back by 2 bases and J by 2 bases. The CDR3 DNA sequence: TGTGCCAGCAGTTTAATAGCGGGGGGTTACACAGATACGCAGTATTTT. This encodes CASSLIAGGYTDTQYF.

The rearrangement links TRBV4-2 to TRBJ2-7; D might be TRBD2 (6 bases). Germline CDR1 LGHNA, CDR2 YNFKEQ. V lost 3 bases to trimming and J lost 2 bases, with 17 bases between them. The CDR3 extends over 16 amino acids. CDR3 DNA: TGTGCCAGCAGCCACACGATTAGCGGAACGACCTACGAGCAGTACTTC. Its protein is CASSHTISGTTYEQYF.

As concerns this clonotype: Relative to the germline gene, one junction end is altered; a read error may explain this. The CDR3 sequence: CATLYPRPCF. The CDR3 region has the DNA TGTGCCACCTTATATCCGCGCCCCTGTTTT. The chain joins TRBV18 to TRBJ1-4; no clear D. Germline V lookup: CDR1 KGHSH, CDR2 LQKENI. This CDR3 is 10 amino acids long.

This clonotype appeared a few times. This rearrangement joins TRBV15 to TRBJ2-5; tentative D call: TRBD1 (5 bases). Germline V gene data show CDR1 as LNHNV and CDR2 as YYDKDF (reference sequence). This CDR3 is built from 14 residues. The V end lost 3 bases, the J end lost 5 bases, and 13 bases lay between the germline ends. In DNA form, the CDR3 reads TGTGCCACCAGCAGCTCCAGGGTAGTGGAGACCCAGTACTTC. It codes for CATSSSRVVETQYF.

This clonotype was counted ten times or more. The gene calls are TRBV5-1 and TRBJ1-3; D gene ambiguous. This CDR3 comprises 16 residues. The V end lost 0 bases, the J end lost 2 bases, and 12 bases lay between the germline ends. The germline V gene encodes CDR1 SGHRS and CDR2 YFSETQ. CDR3 DNA sequence: TGCGCCAGCAGCTTGGCCGTGTTGCGGGCTGGAAACACCATATATTTT. It codes for CASSLAVLRAGNTIYF.

As regards this clonotype: Since a much larger clone is just one base distant, this may be a read error. As DNA, the CDR3 is TGTGCCAGCATCCAGAGCTCCTACAATGAGCAGTTCTTC. Its translation is CASIQSSYNEQFF. The rearrangement links TRBV2 to TRBJ2-1; no clear D gene. CDR3 length: 13 residues. V lost 7 bases, J lost 0 bases, and 7 bases lay in between. CDR1 and CDR2 from the germline V gene are SNHLY and FYNNEI.

This clonotype was observed once. This chain links TRBV20-1 with TRBJ2-1, with TRBD2 identical over 8 bases. The CDR3 spans 16 residues. Germline values: CDR1 DFQATT, CDR2 SNEGSKA (reference sequence). The CDR3 is CCAQRSGRSAYNEQFF. DNA for the CDR3: TGCTGCGCCCAGCGAAGCGGGAGATCCGCCTACAATGAGCAGTTCTTC.

This clonotype was seen only a few times. This chain uses TRBV20-1 with TRBJ2-3; 9 nucleotides match TRBD2. This CDR3 comprises 16 residues. V was clipped by 3 bases and J by 5 bases; unmatched bases: 12. Germline V gives CDR1 DFQATT, CDR2 SNEGSKA (reference sequence). DNA for the CDR3: TGCAGTGCTAGTGTGTGGGCGGGGGGGCCGAAAGATACGCAGTATTTT. It yields the protein CSASVWAGGPKDTQYF.

The chain is built from TRBV11-2 and TRBJ2-1; D is unresolved. There are 16 residues in the CDR3. Per the germline V gene, CDR1 is SGHAT and CDR2 is FQNNGV. The V gene lost 3 bases and the J gene lost 5 bases, with 17 bases spanning the gap. CDR3 in amino acids: CASSFRYAKSHNEQFF. The CDR3, as DNA: TGTGCCAGCAGCTTTCGGTACGCCAAGTCACACAATGAGCAGTTCTTC.

DNA of the CDR3: TGCAGTGCCGCGGCCGTAGGCGGAGGGGGGAATGAGCAGTTCTTC. Encoded protein: CSAAAVGGGGNEQFF. The gene calls are TRBV20-1 and TRBJ2-1; D could derive from TRBD1 or TRBD2 (6 bases each). Trimming left V 6 bases short and J 7 bases short, with 22 bases between. Germline lookup yields CDR1 DFQATT and CDR2 SNEGSKA (reference sequence). The CDR3 is 15 residues long.

The V and J genes are TRBV9 and TRBJ2-1; D perhaps matches TRBD2 (5 bases). Germline CDR1 reads SGDLS; CDR2 reads YYNGEE. The CDR3 totals 15 residues. The V and J ends lost 4 bases and 8 bases respectively, with 19 bases between them. CDR3 region: CASSHDPRGADEQFF. In DNA form, the CDR3 reads TGTGCCAGCAGCCATGACCCCCGGGGAGCCGATGAGCAGTTCTTC.

This clonotype appeared many times. V and J are TRBV14 and TRBJ2-1, with D tentatively TRBD2 (6 bases). Germline CDR1 is SGHDN and CDR2 is FVKESK. The ends were cut back, 0 bases at V and 10 bases at J, with 16 bases in the middle. This CDR3 is built from 15 residues. The CDR3 here is CASSQDWGGVGEQFF. CDR3 nucleotides: TGTGCCAGCAGCCAAGATTGGGGCGGGGTGGGAGAGCAGTTCTTC.

This clonotype was seen more than once but under ten times. This rearrangement joins TRBV2 to TRBJ2-2, with 8 bases identical to TRBD1. The CDR3 consists of 16 residues. Germline V CDR1 and CDR2: SNHLY, FYNNEI. The V gene end was trimmed by 6 bases and the J gene end by 3 bases; junction bases not matched to a gene: 9. The DNA for the CDR3 is TGTGCCAGCAGCGTTGGACAGGGAGGATACACCGGGGAGCTGTTTTTT. Amino acid sequence: CASSVGQGGYTGELFF.

This clonotype has only a few counts. The rearrangement uses TRBV7-9 and TRBJ1-1; weak D call: TRBD1 (6 bases). CDR1 is SEHNR and CDR2 is FQNEAQ in the germline V gene (reference sequence). Trimming shortened V by 4 bases and J by 0 bases, and 12 bases separated the two germline ends. There are 15 residues in the CDR3. The CDR3 reads CASSYGQFMNTEAFF. CDR3 DNA: TGTGCCAGCAGCTACGGACAGTTCATGAACACTGAAGCTTTCTTT.

The chain recombines TRBV20-1 with TRBJ1-5, with D uncertain. The CDR3 is made up of 13 amino acids. Germline V lookup: CDR1 DFQATT, CDR2 SNEGSKA (reference sequence). V was trimmed by 5 bases and J by 6 bases, leaving 14 bases between them. CDR3 residues: CSAFTDSGQPQHF. In DNA, the CDR3 is TGCAGTGCTTTTACAGATTCTGGTCAGCCCCAGCATTTT.

This clonotype was seen at least ten times. The rearrangement joins TRBV29-1 to TRBJ2-3; D remains ambiguous. The V gene's germline CDR1 is SQVTM and CDR2 ANQGSEA. CDR3 length: 19 residues. V shed 3 bases and J shed 2 bases, with 27 bases lying between them. This CDR3 is CSVEDLQPPSARTTDTQYF. CDR3 nucleotide sequence: TGCAGCGTTGAGGATTTACAACCACCTTCAGCTCGGACCACAGATACGCAGTATTTT.

This clonotype was observed a few times. The V call is TRBV20-1, the J call TRBJ1-1, with D unclear. The ends were cut back, 6 bases at V and 0 bases at J, with 11 bases in the middle. The CDR3 loop spans 13 amino acids. Germline-derived CDR1 and CDR2 are DFQATT and SNEGSKA (reference sequence). The CDR3 loop is CSAPSTLNTEAFF. In nucleotides, the CDR3 is TGCAGTGCCCCTTCCACCCTGAACACTGAAGCTTTCTTT.

This clonotype was counted only a few times. V and J are TRBV5-1 and TRBJ2-7; 10 bases map to TRBD1. V lost 5 bases, J lost 0 bases, and 5 bases stayed unmatched. CDR1 SGHRS and CDR2 YFSETQ come from the germline V gene. The CDR3 contains 15 residues. As DNA, the CDR3 is TGCGCCAGCAGTGAGGGACAGGGGAACTCCTACGAGCAGTACTTC. Protein sequence: CASSEGQGNSYEQYF.

The chain carries TRBV5-1 and TRBJ2-3, with a tentative D call TRBD1 (6 bases). CDR1 is SGHRS, CDR2 YFSETQ, per germline. The V end was cut by 4 bases, the J end by 0 bases, with 18 bases between. CDR3 size: 17 residues. CDR3 residues: CASSSTGTRTSTDTQYF. The CDR3 DNA is TGCGCCAGCAGCAGCACCGGGACAAGAACTAGCACAGATACGCAGTATTTT. Based on the CDR3 plus reference TRBV5-1 and TRBJ2-3, the full variable domain is KAGVTQTPRYLIKTRGQQVTLSCSPISGHRSVSWYQQTPGQGLQFLFEYFSETQRNKGNFPGRFSGRQFSNSRSEMNVSTLELGDSALYLCASSSTGTRTSTDTQYFGPGTRLTVL.

V is TRBV12-3 or TRBV12-4 and J is TRBJ2-7; TRBD1 aligns across 11 bases. V lost 5 bases to trimming and J lost 5 bases; unmatched junction nucleotides: 5. This CDR3 is 14 amino acids long. Here the CDR3 reads CASSKGQGEDEQYF. The CDR3 bases are TGTGCCAGCAGTAAGGGACAGGGGGAGGACGAGCAGTACTTC.

This clonotype showed up just a few times. The chain joins TRBV6-5 to TRBJ1-1; 7 bases fit TRBD1. V shed 0 bases and J 4 bases; nucleotides not matched to a gene: 11. Germline loops: CDR1 MNHEY, CDR2 SVGAGI. The CDR3 is 17 residues long. The CDR3 nucleotides are TGTGCCAGCAGTTACTCGATGAGACAGGGTTCGAGCACTGAAGCTTTCTTT. Its protein is CASSYSMRQGSSTEAFF.

This clonotype was recorded a few times. The genes are TRBV10-3 and TRBJ2-7, with TRBD2 as a possible D gene (6 bases). The CDR3 consists of 17 residues. V shed 0 bases and J shed 2 bases, with 17 bases lying between them. Germline CDR1 is ENHRY and CDR2 is SYGVKD. CDR3 bases: TGTGCCATCAGTGAGTCGGGGACTTCTACTTCCCCCTACGAGCAGTACTTC. Its protein product is CAISESGTSTSPYEQYF.

This clonotype appeared a few times. The chain couples TRBV5-1 to TRBJ2-4, with 11 bases that match TRBD2. This CDR3 is 16 amino acids long. Germline V gene lookup returns CDR1 SGHRS and CDR2 YFSETQ. J was trimmed by 2 bases and V by 4 bases; bases with no gene match: 5. CDR3 region: CASSISGGATKNIQYF. The CDR3 DNA follows: TGCGCCAGCAGCATTAGCGGGGGGGCCACCAAAAACATTCAGTACTTC. Full variable domain (outside the CDR3, taken from reference TRBV5-1 and TRBJ2-4): KAGVTQTPRYLIKTRGQQVTLSCSPISGHRSVSWYQQTPGQGLQFLFEYFSETQRNKGNFPGRFSGRQFSNSRSEMNVSTLELGDSALYLCASSISGGATKNIQYFGAGTRLSVL.

V is TRBV6-5 and J is TRBJ2-7, with 8 bases identical to TRBD1. V dropped 4 bases and J dropped 2; count of bases not matched to a gene: 13. The CDR3 covers 17 residues. Germline lookup yields CDR1 MNHEY and CDR2 SVGAGI. The CDR3 region is CASSLQSVGQGAYEQYV. The CDR3 DNA sequence: TGTGCCAGCAGTTTACAAAGCGTCGGACAGGGCGCCTACGAGCAGTACGTC.

This clonotype has only a few counts. The V and J genes are TRBV28 and TRBJ1-3; a possible D gene is TRBD1 (6 bases). The CDR3 has 15 residues. Trimming left V 4 bases short and J 0 bases short, with 10 bases between. Germline V gene lookup returns CDR1 MDHEN and CDR2 SYDVKM. CDR3 coding DNA: TGTGCCAGCAGTTCCGGGACAATCTCTGGAAACACCATATATTTT. Its protein is CASSSGTISGNTIYF.

This clonotype was recorded a few times. V gene TRBV10-3 combines with J gene TRBJ2-5; possible D gene TRBD1, 5 bases. The CDR3 loop spans 15 amino acids. The germline V gene encodes CDR1 ENHRY and CDR2 SYGVKD. V was trimmed by 0 bases and J by 0 bases, leaving 8 bases between them. In DNA form, the CDR3 reads TGTGCCATCAGTGAGTCGGACACTTACCAAGAGACCCAGTACTTC. As protein: CAISESDTYQETQYF.